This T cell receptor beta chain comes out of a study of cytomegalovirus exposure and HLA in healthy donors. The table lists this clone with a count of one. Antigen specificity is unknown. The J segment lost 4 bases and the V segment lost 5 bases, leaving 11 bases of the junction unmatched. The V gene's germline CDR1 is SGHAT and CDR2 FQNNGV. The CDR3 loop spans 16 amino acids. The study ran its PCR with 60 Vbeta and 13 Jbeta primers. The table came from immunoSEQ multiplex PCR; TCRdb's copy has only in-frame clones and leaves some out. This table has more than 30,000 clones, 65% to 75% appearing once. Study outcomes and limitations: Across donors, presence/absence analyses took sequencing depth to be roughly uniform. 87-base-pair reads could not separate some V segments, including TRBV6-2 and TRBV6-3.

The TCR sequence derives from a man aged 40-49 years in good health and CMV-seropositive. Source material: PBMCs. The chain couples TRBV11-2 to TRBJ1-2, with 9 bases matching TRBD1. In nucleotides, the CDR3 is TGTGCCAGCAGCCAAGGGAGGGACAGGGCGGCCTATGGCTACACCTTC. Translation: CASSQGRDRAAYGYTF.